These 10 T cell receptor beta chains share one sample of origin, sequenced in a study of tumor and adjacent non-tumor tissue in lung cancer. A modified ARM-PCR protocol with three rounds of nested PCR amplified TCRbeta. TCRdb used MiXCR to reprocess the multiplex PCR reads, holding one entry per CDR3 protein. The sample consists of some 77,000 distinct CDR3 sequences, less than 75% of them appearing once. This sample's RNA came from whole unsorted tissue. Sequencing was performed on lung tumor tissue. The receptors shown here come from a woman in her 70s with non-small cell lung cancer.

This clonotype was observed a single time. One junction end does not reproduce the germline sequence, and a read error may be involved. V is TRBV28 and J is TRBJ2-3; perhaps TRBD1 as D (5 bases). The CDR3 loop spans 15 amino acids. CDR1 and CDR2 from the germline V gene are MDHEN and SYDVKM. The CDR3, as DNA: TGTGCCAGCAGGGCGGAGAACAGGACCACAGATACGCGGTATTTT. This sequence encodes CASRAENRTTDTRYF.

The sample holds many counts of this clonotype. The V and J genes are TRBV10-3 and TRBJ2-2; no clear D gene. Germline V gene data show CDR1 as ENHRY and CDR2 as SYGVKD. V was pared by 5 bases and J by 0 bases, with 1 base between. The CDR3 totals 12 residues. CDR3: CAISPNTGELFF. The CDR3 bases are TGTGCCATCAGTCCGAACACCGGGGAGCTGTTTTTT.

A word on this clonotype: The final CDR3 position lacks the conserved phenylalanine or tryptophan, pointing to a likely read error. The rearrangement joins TRBV29-1 to TRBJ1-1, with no clear D. CDR3 length equals 12 residues. The germline V gene has CDR1 SQVTM and CDR2 ANQGSEA. The CDR3 nucleotides are TGCAGTGTTGGGTTTTCGGGGACTGAAGCTTTCCTT. Amino acids: CSVGFSGTEAFL.

J is TRBJ2-2 and V is TRBV6-1; D possibly matches TRBD1 or TRBD2 (5 bases each). Germline CDR1 is MNHNS and CDR2 is SASEGT. The CDR3 contains 15 residues. Trimming removed 8 bases at V and 3 bases at J, with 16 bases between. The CDR3 nucleotides read TGTGCCAGCTGGAGGAGAGGCAGGGACACCGGGGAGCTGTTTTTT. Translated: CASWRRGRDTGELFF.

A note on this clonotype: This CDR3 fails to terminate in the conserved phenylalanine or tryptophan, so it likely reflects a read error. The chain joins TRBV5-6 to TRBJ1-6; D is perhaps TRBD1 (6 bases). V shed 4 bases and J shed 9 bases, with 17 bases lying between them. The CDR3 runs to 15 residues. Germline values: CDR1 SGHDT, CDR2 YYEEEE. The CDR3 loop reads CASSLGAQGSSPLHL. CDR3 nucleotide sequence: TGTGCCAGCAGCCTGGGGGCGCAAGGAAGTTCACCCCTCCACCTT.

Details on this clonotype: As the CDR3 is not closed by the conserved phenylalanine or tryptophan, this likely results from a read error. The limits of the CDR3 on the DNA are not certain, so only TCRdb's listed CDR3 is given. The CDR3 sequence: CTSSSRGWDEQFI. J is TRBJ2-1 and V is TRBV6-1; the table assigns TRBD1, which was not confirmed against the DNA. The CDR3 contains 13 residues when both ends are counted. The germline V gene has CDR1 MNHNS and CDR2 SASEGT.

As concerns this clonotype: An end of the junction does not agree with germline; a read error may underlie this. The chain couples TRBV6-5 to TRBJ2-7, with D uncertain. This CDR3 has 15 amino acids. Germline assignment: CDR1 MNHEY and CDR2 SVGAGI. CDR3 in amino acids: CASSLEETSSYERYF. The CDR3 DNA reads TGTGCCAGCAGTTTAGAGGAGACGAGCTCCTACGAGCGGTACTTC.

V usage is TRBV6-1 and J usage is TRBJ1-3; D is possibly TRBD1 (5 bases). V gave up 5 bases and J gave up 12 bases, with 17 bases separating them. Germline V CDR1 and CDR2: MNHNS, SASEGT. The CDR3 length is 13 residues. The CDR3 region is CASSPGKVTIIYF. For the CDR3, the DNA is TGTGCCAGCAGTCCAGGGAAAGTAACCATCATATATTTT.

Comment on this clonotype: This CDR3 fails to terminate in the conserved phenylalanine or tryptophan, so it likely reflects a read error. This chain connects TRBV4-1 to TRBJ2-1; D uncertain. The CDR3 extends over 15 amino acids. Germline V lookup: CDR1 MGHRA, CDR2 YSYEKL. The CDR3 here is CASSQGQSSYTEQFL. DNA for the CDR3: TGCGCCAGCAGCCAAGGTCAGAGTTCCTACACTGAGCAGTTCCTC.

In its sample, this clonotype was seen a few times. At one boundary the junction diverges from the germline segment, which might be a read error. The V gene is TRBV6-5, the J gene TRBJ2-1; no firm D call. Per germline, CDR1 MNHEY and CDR2 SVGAGI. The CDR3 spans 13 residues. CDR3 amino acids: CASSILANNEQFF. DNA of the CDR3: TGTGCCAGCAGTATTCTGGCGAACAATGAGCAGTTCTTT.